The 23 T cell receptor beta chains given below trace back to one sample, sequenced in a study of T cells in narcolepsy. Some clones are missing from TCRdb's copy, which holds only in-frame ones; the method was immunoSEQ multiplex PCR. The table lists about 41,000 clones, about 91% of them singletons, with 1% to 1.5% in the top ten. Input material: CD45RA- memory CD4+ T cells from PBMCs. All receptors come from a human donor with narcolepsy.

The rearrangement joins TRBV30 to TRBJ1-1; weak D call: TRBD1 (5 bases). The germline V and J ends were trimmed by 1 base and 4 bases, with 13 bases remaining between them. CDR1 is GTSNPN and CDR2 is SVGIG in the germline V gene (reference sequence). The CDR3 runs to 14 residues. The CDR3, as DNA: TGTGCCTGGAGTGCGGGGCTCGCGGGCACTGAAGCTTTCTTT. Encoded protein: CAWSAGLAGTEAFF.

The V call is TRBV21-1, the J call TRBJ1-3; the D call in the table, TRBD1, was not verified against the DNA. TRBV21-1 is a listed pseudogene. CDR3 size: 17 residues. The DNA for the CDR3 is TGTGCCAGCAGCGCAACCAGGAATCCGAGCTCTGGAAACACCATACATTTT. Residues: CASSATRNPSSGNTIHF.

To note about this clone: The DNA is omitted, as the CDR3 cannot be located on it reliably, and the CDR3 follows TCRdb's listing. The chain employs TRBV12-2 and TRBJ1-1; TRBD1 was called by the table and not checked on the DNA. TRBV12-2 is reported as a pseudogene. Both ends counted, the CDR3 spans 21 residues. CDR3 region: CASRLNRGNWGGWKAFFGAFF.

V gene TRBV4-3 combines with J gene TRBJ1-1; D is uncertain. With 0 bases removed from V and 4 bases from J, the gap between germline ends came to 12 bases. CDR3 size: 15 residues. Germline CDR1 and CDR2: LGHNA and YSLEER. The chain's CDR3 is CASSQDVQVGTEAFF. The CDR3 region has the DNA TGCGCCAGCAGCCAAGACGTTCAAGTGGGCACTGAAGCTTTCTTT.

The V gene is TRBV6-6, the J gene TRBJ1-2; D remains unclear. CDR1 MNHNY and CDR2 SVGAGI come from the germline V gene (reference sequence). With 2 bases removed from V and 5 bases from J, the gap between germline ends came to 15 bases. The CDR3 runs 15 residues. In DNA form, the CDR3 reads TGTGCCAGCAGTTACATCAGTCGGGGAACTTATGGCTACACCTTC. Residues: CASSYISRGTYGYTF.

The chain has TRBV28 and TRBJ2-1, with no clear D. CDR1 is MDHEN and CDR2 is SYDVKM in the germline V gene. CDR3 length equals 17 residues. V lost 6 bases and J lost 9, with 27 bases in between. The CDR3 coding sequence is TGTGCCAGCAGCTCCCCCCCTTTTGGTCTCATGAATAGTGAGCAGTTCTTC. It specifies CASSSPPFGLMNSEQFF.

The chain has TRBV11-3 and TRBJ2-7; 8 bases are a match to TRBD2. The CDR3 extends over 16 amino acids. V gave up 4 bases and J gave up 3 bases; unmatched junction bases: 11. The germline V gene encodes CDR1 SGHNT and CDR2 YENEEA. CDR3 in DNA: TGTGCCAGCAGCTCGCCCCGGACTAGCCCGAACTACGAGCAGTACTTC. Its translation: CASSSPRTSPNYEQYF.

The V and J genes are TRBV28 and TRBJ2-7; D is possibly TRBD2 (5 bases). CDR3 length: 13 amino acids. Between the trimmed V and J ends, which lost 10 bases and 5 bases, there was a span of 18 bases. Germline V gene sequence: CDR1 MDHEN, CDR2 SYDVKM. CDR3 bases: TGTGCCACCCGTCGGGGTTCCGGGGACGAGCAGTACTTC. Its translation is CATRRGSGDEQYF. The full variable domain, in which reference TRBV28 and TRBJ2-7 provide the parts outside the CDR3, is DVKVTQSSRYLVKRTGEKVFLECVQDMDHENMFWYRQDPGLGLRLIYFSYDVKMKEKGDIPEGYSVSREKKERFSLILESASTNQTSMYLCATRRGSGDEQYFGPGTRLTVT.

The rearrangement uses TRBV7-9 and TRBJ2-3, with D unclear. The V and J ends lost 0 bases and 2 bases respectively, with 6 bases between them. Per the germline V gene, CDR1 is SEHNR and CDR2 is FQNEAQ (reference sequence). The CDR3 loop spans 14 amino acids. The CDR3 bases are TGTGCCAGCAGCTTAGCTGGGGACACAGATACGCAGTATTTT. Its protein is CASSLAGDTDTQYF.

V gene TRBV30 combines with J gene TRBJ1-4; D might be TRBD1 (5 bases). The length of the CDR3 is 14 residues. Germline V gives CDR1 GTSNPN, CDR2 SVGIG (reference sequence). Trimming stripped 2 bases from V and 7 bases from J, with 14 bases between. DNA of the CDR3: TGTGCCTGGAGTAGGGGCTCCATAGGTGAAAAACTGTTTTTT. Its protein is CAWSRGSIGEKLFF.

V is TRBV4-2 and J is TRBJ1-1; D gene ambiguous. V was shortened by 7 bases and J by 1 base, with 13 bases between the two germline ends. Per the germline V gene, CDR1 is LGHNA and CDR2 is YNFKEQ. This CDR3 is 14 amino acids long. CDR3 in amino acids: CASTRLDKNTEAFF. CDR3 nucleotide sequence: TGTGCCAGCACCCGATTAGACAAGAACACTGAAGCTTTCTTT.

The CDR3 DNA reads as TGTGCCAGCAGCTTGGGGAGGGGCGCCGACAATGAGCAGTTCTTC. Residues: CASSLGRGADNEQFF. This sequence joins TRBV5-6 and TRBJ2-1, with D possibly matching TRBD2 (6 bases). CDR1 and CDR2 from the germline V gene are SGHDT and YYEEEE. V was shortened by 0 bases and J by 5 bases, with 12 bases between the two germline ends. This CDR3 has 15 amino acids. Full variable domain (outside the CDR3, taken from reference TRBV5-6 and TRBJ2-1): DAGVTQSPTHLIKTRGQQVTLRCSPKSGHDTVSWYQQALGQGPQFIFQYYEEEERQRGNFPDRFSGHQFPNYSSELNVNALLLGDSALYLCASSLGRGADNEQFFGPGTRLTVL.

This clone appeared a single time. The CDR3 here is CASSPGLAGGSEQFF. The CDR3 bases are TGTGCCAGTAGCCCGGGACTAGCGGGGGGGAGTGAGCAGTTCTTC. This chain uses TRBV19 with TRBJ2-1; 16 nucleotides line up with TRBD2. The CDR3 is made up of 15 amino acids. After removal of 6 bases from V and 9 bases from J, the junction contained 5 bases not matched to a gene. In germline, CDR1 is LNHDA, CDR2 SQIVND (reference sequence).

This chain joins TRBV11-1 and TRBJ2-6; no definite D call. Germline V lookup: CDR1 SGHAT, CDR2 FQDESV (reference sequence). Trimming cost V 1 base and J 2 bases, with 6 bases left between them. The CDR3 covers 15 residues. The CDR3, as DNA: TGTGCCAGCAGCTTAGACTCGGCTGGGGCCAACGTCCTGACTTTC. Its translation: CASSLDSAGANVLTF.

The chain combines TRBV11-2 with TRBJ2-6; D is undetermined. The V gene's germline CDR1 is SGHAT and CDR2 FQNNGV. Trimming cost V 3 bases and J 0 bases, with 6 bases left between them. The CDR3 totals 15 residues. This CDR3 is CASSFGDSGANVLTF. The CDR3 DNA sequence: TGTGCCAGCAGCTTTGGCGACTCTGGGGCCAACGTCCTGACTTTC.

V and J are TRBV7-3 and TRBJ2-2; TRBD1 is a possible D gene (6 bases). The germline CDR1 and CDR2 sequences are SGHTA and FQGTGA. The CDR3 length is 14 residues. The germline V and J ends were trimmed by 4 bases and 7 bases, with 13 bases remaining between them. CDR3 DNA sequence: TGTGCCAGCAGCTCCCTACAGGGCGGCGGGGAGCTGTTTTTT. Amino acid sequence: CASSSLQGGGELFF.

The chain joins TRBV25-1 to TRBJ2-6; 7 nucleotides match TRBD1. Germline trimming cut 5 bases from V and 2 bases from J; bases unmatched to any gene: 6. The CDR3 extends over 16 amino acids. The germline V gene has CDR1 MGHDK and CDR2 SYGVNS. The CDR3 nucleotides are TGTGCCAGCAGTATCAGGACAGGAGCTGGGGCCAACGTCCTGACTTTC. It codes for CASSIRTGAGANVLTF.

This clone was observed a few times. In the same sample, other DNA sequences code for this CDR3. CDR3 sequence reads: CASTGNSGANVLTF. The DNA for the CDR3 is TGTGCCAGCACCGGTAACTCTGGGGCCAACGTCCTGACTTTC. This chain joins TRBV2 and TRBJ2-6, with D hard to call. The CDR3 consists of 14 residues. Trimming shortened V by 7 bases and J by 0 bases, and 7 bases separated the two germline ends. Germline V gene data show CDR1 as SNHLY and CDR2 as FYNNEI.

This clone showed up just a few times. The CDR3 is CASSLWSNQPQHF. CDR3 in DNA: TGTGCCAGCAGCTTATGGAGCAATCAGCCCCAGCATTTT. The chain has TRBV7-8 and TRBJ1-5; no definite D call. Germline CDR1 reads SGHVS; CDR2 reads FQNEAQ. The CDR3 contains 13 residues. The ends were cut back, 2 bases at V and 1 base at J, with 3 bases in the middle.

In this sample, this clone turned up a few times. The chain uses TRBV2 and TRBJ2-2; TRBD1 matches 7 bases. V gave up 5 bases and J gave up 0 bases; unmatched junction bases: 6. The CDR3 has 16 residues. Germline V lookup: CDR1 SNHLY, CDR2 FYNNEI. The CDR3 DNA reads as TGTGCCAGCAGTCCGGGACAGCTAACGAACACCGGGGAGCTGTTTTTT. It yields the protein CASSPGQLTNTGELFF.

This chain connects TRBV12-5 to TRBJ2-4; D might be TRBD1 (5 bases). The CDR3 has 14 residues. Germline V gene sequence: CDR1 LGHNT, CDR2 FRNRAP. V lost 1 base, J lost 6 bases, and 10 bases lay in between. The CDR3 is CASGLGQSGNIQYF. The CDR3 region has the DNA TGTGCTAGTGGTTTGGGACAGTCGGGAAACATTCAGTACTTC.

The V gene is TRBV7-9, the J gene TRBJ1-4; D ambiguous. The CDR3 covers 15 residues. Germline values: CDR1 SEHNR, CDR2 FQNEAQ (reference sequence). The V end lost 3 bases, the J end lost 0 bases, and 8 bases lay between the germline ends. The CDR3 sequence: CASSFPGATNEKLFF. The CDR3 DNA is TGTGCCAGCAGCTTTCCCGGTGCAACTAATGAAAAACTGTTTTTT.

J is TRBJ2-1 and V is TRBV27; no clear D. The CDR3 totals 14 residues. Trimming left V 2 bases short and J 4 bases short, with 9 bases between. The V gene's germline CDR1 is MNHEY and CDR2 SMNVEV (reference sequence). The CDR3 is CASSLRGFYNEQFF. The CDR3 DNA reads TGTGCCAGCAGTTTACGAGGATTTTACAATGAGCAGTTCTTC.